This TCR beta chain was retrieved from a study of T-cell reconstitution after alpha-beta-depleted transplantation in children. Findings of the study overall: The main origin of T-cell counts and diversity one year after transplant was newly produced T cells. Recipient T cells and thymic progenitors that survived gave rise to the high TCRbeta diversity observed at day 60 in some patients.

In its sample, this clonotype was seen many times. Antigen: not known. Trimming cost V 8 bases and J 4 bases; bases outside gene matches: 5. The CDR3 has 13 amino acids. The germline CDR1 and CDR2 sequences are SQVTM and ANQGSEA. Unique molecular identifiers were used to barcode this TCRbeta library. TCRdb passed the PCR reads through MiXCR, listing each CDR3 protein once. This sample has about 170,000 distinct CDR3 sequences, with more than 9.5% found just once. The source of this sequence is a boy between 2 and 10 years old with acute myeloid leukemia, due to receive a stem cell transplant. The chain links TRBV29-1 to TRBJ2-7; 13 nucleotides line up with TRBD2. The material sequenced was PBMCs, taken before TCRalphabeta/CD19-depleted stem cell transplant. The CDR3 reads CSTRLAGGYEQYF. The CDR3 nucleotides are TGCAGCACGAGACTAGCGGGAGGTTACGAGCAGTACTTC.